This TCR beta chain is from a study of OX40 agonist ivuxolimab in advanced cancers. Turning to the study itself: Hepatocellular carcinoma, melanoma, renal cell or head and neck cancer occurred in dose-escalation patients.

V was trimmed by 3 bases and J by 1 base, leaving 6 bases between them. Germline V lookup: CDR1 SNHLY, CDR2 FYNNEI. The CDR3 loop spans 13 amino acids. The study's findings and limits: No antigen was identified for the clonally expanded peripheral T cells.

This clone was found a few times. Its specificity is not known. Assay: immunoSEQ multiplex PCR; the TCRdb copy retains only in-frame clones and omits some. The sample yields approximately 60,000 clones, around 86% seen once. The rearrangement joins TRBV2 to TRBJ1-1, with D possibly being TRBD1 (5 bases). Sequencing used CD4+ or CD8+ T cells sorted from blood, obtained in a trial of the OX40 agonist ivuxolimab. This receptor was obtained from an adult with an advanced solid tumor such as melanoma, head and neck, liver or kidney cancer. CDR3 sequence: CASSDGTNTEAFF. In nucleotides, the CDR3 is TGTGCCAGCAGTGACGGGACGAACACTGAAGCTTTCTTT.